This TCR beta chain was sequenced for a study of OX40 agonist ivuxolimab in advanced cancers. Study-wide background: The mean age was about 57 years, ranging from 23 to 79, with roughly four fifths of participants male.

The repertoire was sequenced with immunoSEQ multiplex PCR; TCRdb's copy has only in-frame clones and lacks some. Here the sample spans about 50,000 clones, about 76% being singletons. This clone is medium-sized. Sequencing was performed on CD4+ or CD8+ T cells sorted from blood, taken in a trial of the OX40 agonist ivuxolimab. This clonotype was sampled from an adult with an advanced solid tumor such as melanoma, head and neck, liver or kidney cancer.

CDR3 bases: TGTGCCAGCAGCTTAGACTCTAGCGGGGGGTACTCCTACGAGCAGTACTTC. It codes for CASSLDSSGGYSYEQYF. The chain joins TRBV11-2 to TRBJ2-7; 11 bases match TRBD2. Germline V lookup: CDR1 SGHAT, CDR2 FQNNGV. This CDR3 is built from 17 residues. The junction had 4 bases not matched to a gene; V was cut back by 0 bases and J by 0 bases.